These 13 T cell receptor beta chains share one sample of origin, sequenced in a study of blood T cells in healthy people across ages. PCR was performed a second time for about 7 to 12 cycles using a sample-barcoded 5' primer and a J-beta primer mix. TCRdb passed the 5' RACE reads through MiXCR, listing each CDR3 protein once. This sample has approximately 1.5 million distinct CDR3 sequences, with about 31% found just once. The source material was blood. The receptors originated from a woman aged 30 to 39 in good health.

CDR3 in DNA: TGTGCCAGCAGCACCGCCGGGACTAGCGGGGGGGCAAAAGTAGATACGCAGTATTTT. Encoded protein: CASSTAGTSGGAKVDTQYF. The rearrangement joins TRBV5-4 to TRBJ2-3, with 16 bases fitting TRBD2. The germline V gene has CDR1 SGHNT and CDR2 YYREEE (reference sequence). Germline trimming cut 4 bases from V and 5 bases from J; bases unmatched to any gene: 13. The CDR3 spans 19 residues. The whole variable domain, remainder taken from reference TRBV5-4 and TRBJ2-3, is ETGVTQSPTHLIKTRGQQVTLRCSSQSGHNTVSWYQQALGQGPQFIFQYYREEENGRGNFPPRFSGLQFPNYSSELNVNALELDDSALYLCASSTAGTSGGAKVDTQYFGPGTRLTVL.

Note on this clonotype: This may come from a read error, since a much larger clone is one base off. This rearrangement joins TRBV12-3 or TRBV12-4 to TRBJ2-7; D ambiguous. Gene TRBJ2-5 matches the end of the DNA better, so the J call may be wrong. This CDR3 comprises 16 residues. The CDR3 protein is CASSLWATGPQETQYF. The CDR3 DNA reads as TGTGCCAGCAGTTTATGGGCCACCGGACCCCAAGAGACCCAGTACTTC.

In its sample, this clonotype was seen many times. The chain combines TRBV9 with TRBJ1-2; D is uncertain. The V gene lost 3 bases and the J gene lost 0 bases, with 12 bases spanning the gap. The CDR3 runs 15 residues. Germline CDR1 and CDR2: SGDLS and YYNGEE. The CDR3 DNA follows: TGTGCCAGCAGCGCCCGGACGGAAGCTAACTATGGCTACACCTTC. It encodes CASSARTEANYGYTF. The variable domain in full, with the rest retrieved from reference TRBV9 and TRBJ1-2, is DSGVTQTPKHLITATGQRVTLRCSPRSGDLSVYWYQQSLDQGLQFLIQYYNGEERAKGNILERFSAQQFPDLHSELNLSSLELGDSALYFCASSARTEANYGYTFGSGTRLTVV.

The CDR3: CASSQTGSAGELFF. CDR3 sequence (DNA): TGTGCCAGCAGCCAGACAGGGTCGGCCGGGGAGCTGTTTTTT. J is TRBJ2-2 and V is TRBV11-3; 7 bases align to TRBD1. CDR1 and CDR2 (germline): SGHNT, YENEEA. With 5 bases clipped from V and 6 bases from J, the junction kept 6 bases outside the gene matches. The CDR3 totals 14 residues. The full variable domain, completed using reference TRBV11-3 and TRBJ2-2, is EAGVVQSPRYKIIEKKQPVAFWCNPISGHNTLYWYLQNLGQGPELLIRYENEEAVDDSQLPKDRFSAERLKGVDSTLKIQPAELGDSAVYLCASSQTGSAGELFFGEGSRLTVL.

This clonotype was seen more than once but under ten times. The junction does not match germline at one end; this may be a read error. This chain links TRBV2 with TRBJ2-7; D may match TRBD1 or TRBD2 (5 bases each). The germline V gene has CDR1 SNHLY and CDR2 FYNNEI. CDR3 length equals 13 residues. The CDR3 is CASRPKGSYGQYF. CDR3 nucleotides: TGTGCCAGCAGACCGAAGGGGAGCTACGGGCAGTACTTC. Drawing the rest from reference TRBV2 and TRBJ2-7, the complete variable domain is EPEVTQTPSHQVTQMGQEVILRCVPISNHLYFYWYRQILGQKVEFLVSFYNNEISEKSEIFDDQFSVERPDGSNFTLKIRSTKLEDSAMYFCASRPKGSYGQYFGPGTRLTVT.

CDR3 bases: TGCGCCAGCAGCTTGTCGGGGACTAGCGTTTACAATGAGCAGTTCTTC. The encoded protein is CASSLSGTSVYNEQFF. This chain connects TRBV5-1 to TRBJ2-1; 10 bases fit TRBD2. V gave up 1 base and J gave up 4 bases; unmatched junction bases: 5. Looked up from germline, CDR1 is SGHRS and CDR2 is YFSETQ. This CDR3 region has 16 residues.

This clonotype was seen repeatedly, ten times or more. The chain recombines TRBV12-3 or TRBV12-4 with TRBJ2-1; D ambiguous. V shed 2 bases and J shed 0 bases, with 8 bases lying between them. The CDR3 extends over 15 amino acids. The DNA for the CDR3 is TGTGCCAGCAGTTTAATGGAGAGCTCCTACAATGAGCAGTTCTTC. Its protein is CASSLMESSYNEQFF.

The J gene is TRBJ2-1, the V gene TRBV3-1; 8 nucleotides align to TRBD1. With 1 base clipped from V and 3 bases from J, the junction kept 5 bases outside the gene matches. CDR1 and CDR2 from the germline V gene are LGHDT and YNNKEL (reference sequence). The CDR3 extends over 16 amino acids. For the CDR3, the DNA is TGTGCCAGCAGCCAAGCCGGGACAGGCCTCTACAATGAGCAGTTCTTC. Amino acid sequence: CASSQAGTGLYNEQFF.

The chain uses TRBV5-4 and TRBJ2-5, with D hard to call. Trimming removed 0 bases at V and 1 base at J, with 13 bases between. Germline V gives CDR1 SGHNT, CDR2 YYREEE (reference sequence). The CDR3 spans 16 residues. CDR3 nucleotides: TGTGCCAGCAGCTTGGGGGTCGCTCGGACCCAAGAGACCCAGTACTTC. The encoded protein is CASSLGVARTQETQYF.

In its sample, this clonotype was seen a few times. The V call is TRBV2, the J call TRBJ2-3, with TRBD1 as a possible D gene (6 bases). The CDR3 sequence is 15 residues long. V lost 8 bases to trimming and J lost 0 bases, with 15 bases between them. Germline CDR1 and CDR2: SNHLY and FYNNEI. This chain's CDR3 is CASAQGRYSTDTQYF. The CDR3 DNA reads as TGTGCCAGCGCCCAGGGGCGTTATAGCACAGATACGCAGTATTTT.

This clonotype was picked up a small number of times. The V gene is TRBV28, the J gene TRBJ2-7; no clear D. The CDR3 length is 13 residues. Germline CDR1 is MDHEN and CDR2 is SYDVKM. The V gene lost 6 bases and the J gene lost 0 bases, with 9 bases spanning the gap. The CDR3 reads CASRSDGSYEQYF. In DNA, the CDR3 is TGTGCCAGCAGGAGCGACGGCTCCTACGAGCAGTACTTC.

This clonotype turned up a few times. This chain links TRBV11-1 with TRBJ2-3; 13 bases map to TRBD2. The V and J ends lost 5 bases and 6 bases, in that order; junction bases with no gene match: 8. The CDR3 is made up of 16 amino acids. From germline, CDR1 is SGHAT and CDR2 FQDESV (reference sequence). CDR3 nucleotides: TGTGCCAGCAGCATGACGACTAGCGGGGGGAGGGATACGCAGTATTTT. It specifies CASSMTTSGGRDTQYF.

This clonotype occurred a few times. The rearrangement links TRBV2 to TRBJ2-5, with 8 bases identical to TRBD2. The trim removed 8 bases at V and 5 bases at J, leaving 13 bases unmatched. The CDR3 is 15 residues long. Germline V gene sequence: CDR1 SNHLY, CDR2 FYNNEI. The CDR3 here is CASEEGLGLSETQYF. The DNA of the CDR3 is TGTGCCAGCGAGGAGGGACTAGGGTTGAGTGAGACCCAGTACTTC.